Below are 31 T cell receptor beta chains sequenced from a single sample in a study of Graves' ophthalmopathy and Graves' hyperthyroidism. Amplifying from RNA transcripts, the study obtained TCR beta CDR3 regions. HTBI primers primed a first-round RT-PCR, and a second-round multiplex PCR followed. Each CDR3 protein gets one entry after TCRdb re-called the multiplex PCR reads with MiXCR. The data contain almost 750,000 distinct CDR3 sequences, approximately 40% of them singletons. Specimen: peripheral blood. Source of these receptors: an adult man with Graves' ophthalmopathy.

The chain uses TRBV2 and TRBJ1-6, with D possibly TRBD1 on 5 matching bases. The germline CDR1 and CDR2 sequences are SNHLY and FYNNEI. The V end lost 5 bases, the J end lost 10 bases, and 21 bases lay between the germline ends. This CDR3 region has 16 residues. CDR3 in amino acids: CASSYLGVGEGSPLHF. The CDR3 DNA reads TGTGCCAGCAGTTACCTTGGCGTAGGGGAAGGATCACCCCTCCACTTT. Complete variable domain (other parts from reference TRBV2 and TRBJ1-6): EPEVTQTPSHQVTQMGQEVILRCVPISNHLYFYWYRQILGQKVEFLVSFYNNEISEKSEIFDDQFSVERPDGSNFTLKIRSTKLEDSAMYFCASSYLGVGEGSPLHFGNGTRLTVT.

This clonotype appeared many times. The chain is built from TRBV7-2 and TRBJ1-5, with a possible D match to TRBD1 (6 bases). The ends were cut back, 5 bases at V and 3 bases at J, with 17 bases in the middle. This CDR3 spans 16 amino acids. CDR1 and CDR2 from the germline V gene are SGHTA and FQGNSA. CDR3: CASSPRIGGPNQPQHF. The CDR3 DNA follows: TGTGCCAGCAGCCCACGGATCGGGGGGCCCAATCAGCCCCAGCATTTT. Complete variable domain (other parts from reference TRBV7-2 and TRBJ1-5): GAGVSQSPSNKVTEKGKDVELRCDPISGHTALYWYRQSLGQGLEFLIYFQGNSAPDKSGLPSDRFSAERTGGSVSTLTIQRTQQEDSAVYLCASSPRIGGPNQPQHFGDGTRLSIL.

Turning to this clonotype: The CDR3 ends on some other residue instead of the conserved phenylalanine or tryptophan, so this is likely a read error. This CDR3 is CASSRSENTEAFS. CDR3 coding DNA: TGTGCCAGCAGCCGTTCAGAGAACACTGAAGCTTTCTCT. V is TRBV7-2 and J is TRBJ1-1; no clear D gene. The CDR3 has 13 amino acids. CDR1 and CDR2 (germline): SGHTA, FQGNSA. Trimming stripped 5 bases from V and 1 base from J, with 8 bases between.

The gene calls are TRBV24-1 and TRBJ1-5; 10 bases align to TRBD1. Looked up from germline, CDR1 is KGHDR and CDR2 is SFDVKD. The CDR3 totals 16 residues. The junction had 10 bases not matched to a gene; V was cut back by 4 bases and J by 8 bases. CDR3 sequence: CATSDPGTGVLEPQHF. CDR3 DNA sequence: TGTGCCACCAGTGACCCAGGGACAGGGGTTTTGGAGCCCCAGCATTTT.

V usage is TRBV18 and J usage is TRBJ1-1; D gene unclear. The V gene's germline CDR1 is KGHSH and CDR2 LQKENI. The CDR3 has 15 residues. V lost 6 bases and J lost 0, with 14 bases in between. The DNA of the CDR3 is TGTGCCAGCTCTAGCTCTGTAGACATGAACACTGAAGCTTTCTTT. Protein sequence: CASSSSVDMNTEAFF. The full variable domain, with the rest looked up from reference TRBV18 and TRBJ1-1, is NAGVMQNPRHLVRRRGQEARLRCSPMKGHSHVYWYRQLPEEGLKFMVYLQKENIIDESGMPKERFSAEFPKEGPSILRIQQVVRGDSAAYFCASSSSVDMNTEAFFGQGTRLTVV.

The chain uses TRBV29-1 and TRBJ1-2, with 7 bases identical to TRBD1. The V gene end was trimmed by 5 bases and the J gene end by 1 base; junction bases not matched to a gene: 16. Germline lookup yields CDR1 SQVTM and CDR2 ANQGSEA. There are 17 residues in the CDR3. CDR3 coding DNA: TGCAGCGTTCCGAACGCATATGACAGGGCCCATAACTATGGCTACACCTTC. This encodes CSVPNAYDRAHNYGYTF.

This clonotype has a handful of counts. The chain joins TRBV7-9 to TRBJ2-3; D is possibly TRBD2 (6 bases). CDR1 is SEHNR and CDR2 is FQNEAQ in the germline V gene (reference sequence). The CDR3 runs to 18 residues. The germline V and J ends were trimmed by 5 bases and 1 base, with 22 bases remaining between them. The CDR3 nucleotides read TGTGCCAGCAGCAGTGGACTAAACGGTGGCCTCGGCACAGATACGCAGTATTTT. Its translation is CASSSGLNGGLGTDTQYF.

This clonotype has only a few counts. The J gene is TRBJ2-5, the V gene TRBV20-1; TRBD2 might be the D (5 bases). Trimming pared 6 bases from V and 2 bases from J, leaving 19 bases between. The germline V gene has CDR1 DFQATT and CDR2 SNEGSKA (reference sequence). The length of the CDR3 is 15 residues. CDR3 bases: TGCAGTGCCGCTCCGGCGGGTACTATTCAAGAGACCCAGTACTTC. Its protein is CSAAPAGTIQETQYF.

There are a few counts of this clonotype. This chain uses TRBV6-5 with TRBJ1-2; a weak D match, TRBD1 (6 bases). Trimming left V 4 bases short and J 7 bases short, with 16 bases between. This CDR3 region has 14 residues. CDR1 is MNHEY, CDR2 SVGAGI, per germline. CDR3 sequence: CASSSRTGLGGYTF. In DNA form, the CDR3 reads TGTGCCAGCAGTTCCCGCACAGGGCTTGGTGGCTACACCTTC.

CDR3 DNA: TGCAGCGTTGCCGGACAGGCGCAAGAGACCCAGTACTTC. This encodes CSVAGQAQETQYF. The gene calls are TRBV29-1 and TRBJ2-5; 7 bases line up with TRBD1. The J segment lost 2 bases and the V segment lost 4 bases, leaving 4 bases of the junction unmatched. CDR3 length equals 13 residues. From germline, CDR1 is SQVTM and CDR2 ANQGSEA.

The gene calls are TRBV5-1 and TRBJ2-5, with 8 bases that match TRBD1. The trim removed 5 bases at V and 4 bases at J, leaving 4 bases unmatched. CDR1 and CDR2 from the germline V gene are SGHRS and YFSETQ. The CDR3 is made up of 13 amino acids. CDR3 loop: CASRGQGPETQYF. Here the CDR3 DNA reads TGCGCCAGCAGAGGACAGGGCCCAGAGACCCAGTACTTC.

The V and J genes are TRBV2 and TRBJ2-2; 7 bases match TRBD1. V shed 4 bases and J 8 bases; nucleotides not matched to a gene: 4. This CDR3 contains 13 residues. Looked up from germline, CDR1 is SNHLY and CDR2 is FYNNEI. This CDR3 is CASSVNRGGELFF. The CDR3 nucleotides read TGTGCCAGCAGTGTGAACAGGGGAGGGGAGCTGTTTTTT.

The V call is TRBV2, the J call TRBJ1-2, with a weak D call TRBD1 (6 bases). The V gene's germline CDR1 is SNHLY and CDR2 FYNNEI. This CDR3 region has 13 residues. The germline V and J ends were trimmed by 6 bases and 7 bases, with 15 bases remaining between them. CDR3 amino acids: CASSQGGGSGYTF. The CDR3 bases are TGTGCCAGCAGCCAAGGGGGAGGCAGTGGCTACACCTTC.

Concerning this clonotype itself: Its ends do not fully match the called genes, so a read error is possible. V and J are TRBV5-1 and TRBJ1-2; 9 bases fit TRBD1. CDR3 size: 14 residues. Germline V gene lookup returns CDR1 SGHRS and CDR2 YFSETQ. The CDR3, as DNA: TGTGCCAGCAGCCATAGGACAGGGGAAGATGGCTACACCTTC. Translation: CASSHRTGEDGYTF.

This chain uses TRBV2 with TRBJ1-2; no clear D gene. Germline V gene sequence: CDR1 SNHLY, CDR2 FYNNEI. The CDR3 sequence is 13 residues long. V shed 11 bases and J shed 0 bases, with 13 bases lying between them. The CDR3 bases are TGTGCCGGTAGGTTACAAACTAACTATGGCTACACCTTC. Its translation: CAGRLQTNYGYTF.

This clonotype was seen more than once but under ten times. The chain is built from TRBV7-9 and TRBJ2-6; D unresolved. CDR3 length: 15 amino acids. V was pared by 5 bases and J by 0 bases, with 8 bases between. Germline lookup yields CDR1 SEHNR and CDR2 FQNEAQ (reference sequence). In DNA, the CDR3 is TGTGCCAGCAGCAACCCCGGCTCTGGGGCCAACGTCCTGACTTTC. Its protein is CASSNPGSGANVLTF.

This clonotype showed up many times. The CDR3 nucleotides are TGTGCCAGCAAGGTCGACTCCCGAGGGTCAGAGACCCAGTACTTC. This gives the protein CASKVDSRGSETQYF. The rearrangement links TRBV27 to TRBJ2-5; a possible D gene is TRBD2 (5 bases). V lost 7 bases and J 4 bases, leaving 19 bases between the germline ends. Germline V gene sequence: CDR1 MNHEY, CDR2 SMNVEV (reference sequence). This CDR3 has 15 amino acids.

The CDR3 sequence: CSVARRVNQPQHF. CDR3 nucleotide sequence: TGCAGCGTAGCTCGCAGGGTCAATCAGCCCCAGCATTTT. V usage is TRBV29-1 and J usage is TRBJ1-5; TRBD1 is a possible D gene (5 bases). This CDR3 has 13 amino acids. Germline assignment: CDR1 SQVTM and CDR2 ANQGSEA. V was pared by 6 bases and J by 3 bases, with 12 bases between.

As to this clonotype: The CDR3 end shows no conserved phenylalanine or tryptophan, and so a read error is likely. V usage is TRBV11-1 and J usage is TRBJ2-7; no definite D call. V gave up 3 bases and J gave up 3 bases, with 12 bases separating them. In germline, CDR1 is SGHAT, CDR2 FQDESV (reference sequence). The CDR3 has 14 amino acids. DNA for the CDR3: TGTGCCAGCAGCTTTTATGAGCAGCACTACGAGCAGTACCTC. Encoded protein: CASSFYEQHYEQYL.

This clonotype was counted between two and nine times. The rearrangement links TRBV12-3 or TRBV12-4 to TRBJ1-6, with 10 bases aligning to TRBD1. Trimming removed 9 bases from V and 6 bases from J; junction bases left unmatched: 8. The CDR3 runs 15 residues. The CDR3 nucleotides read TGTGCCAGTCGAAGACAGGGGGCTGGTAATTCACCCCTCCACTTT. Translation gives CASRRQGAGNSPLHF.

The V call is TRBV25-1, the J call TRBJ1-2; TRBD1 agrees at 7 bases. CDR3 length: 13 amino acids. Unmatched junction bases numbered 4, after V lost 7 bases and J lost 2 bases. Per the germline V gene, CDR1 is MGHDK and CDR2 is SYGVNS. DNA of the CDR3: TGTGCCAGCATGGGGACAGACAACTATGGCTACACCTTC. Translation: CASMGTDNYGYTF.

This clonotype has more than one count but fewer than ten. One end of the junction is discordant with germline, which a read error may explain. The chain is built from TRBV20-1 and TRBJ2-7; the match to TRBD1 covers 10 bases. The CDR3 length is 14 residues. Germline V gene lookup returns CDR1 DFQATT and CDR2 SNEGSKA (reference sequence). The chain's CDR3 is CSPREGQGSNEQYF. DNA of the CDR3: TGCAGTCCTAGGGAGGGACAGGGGTCGAACGAGCAGTACTTC.

This chain connects TRBV25-1 to TRBJ2-2; TRBD1 aligns across 9 bases. CDR1 and CDR2 from the germline V gene are MGHDK and SYGVNS. Trimming removed 5 bases from V and 7 bases from J; junction bases left unmatched: 14. CDR3 length equals 17 residues. CDR3: CASSPHGTGFLVGELFF. CDR3 coding DNA: TGTGCCAGCAGTCCGCATGGGACAGGGTTTTTAGTCGGGGAGCTGTTTTTT.

The rearrangement links TRBV12-3 or TRBV12-4 to TRBJ1-5; D uncertain. The ends were cut back, 7 bases at V and 4 bases at J, with 8 bases in the middle. This CDR3 spans 12 amino acids. CDR3 in amino acids: CASTDLNQPQHF. The CDR3 region has the DNA TGTGCCAGCACCGACTTAAATCAGCCCCAGCATTTT.

J is TRBJ2-2 and V is TRBV7-9, with 9 bases aligning to TRBD2. Trimming removed 4 bases from V and 5 bases from J; junction bases left unmatched: 11. The CDR3 loop spans 17 amino acids. Germline V gene data show CDR1 as SEHNR and CDR2 as FQNEAQ (reference sequence). Written as DNA, the CDR3 is TGTGCCAGCAGCTCTCCAGGGACTAGCAGGAGTACCGGGGAGCTGTTTTTT. Its translation is CASSSPGTSRSTGELFF.

This clonotype has only a few counts. The rearrangement joins TRBV20-1 to TRBJ1-6, with 11 bases fitting TRBD1. CDR1 is DFQATT, CDR2 SNEGSKA, per germline (reference sequence). V shed 6 bases and J 8 bases; nucleotides not matched to a gene: 3. CDR3 length: 13 residues. In nucleotides, the CDR3 is TGCAGTGCCAAGGGACAGGGGGATTCACCCCTCCACTTT. Its translation: CSAKGQGDSPLHF.

This clonotype occurred a few times. This chain links TRBV4-2 with TRBJ1-4, with D maybe TRBD1 (5 bases). Germline V lookup: CDR1 LGHNA, CDR2 YNFKEQ. The CDR3 runs 13 residues. V lost 7 bases, J lost 7 bases, and 13 bases lay in between. CDR3 DNA: TGTGCCAGCAACGGCAGGGTGGGTGAAAAACTGTTTTTT. Protein: CASNGRVGEKLFF.

As for this clonotype: This may be a read error, as it is one base from a much larger clone. The rearrangement joins TRBV7-9 to TRBJ1-1; D call uncertain. CDR1 SEHNR and CDR2 FQNEAQ come from the germline V gene (reference sequence). Trimming left V 0 bases short and J 5 bases short, with 13 bases between. This CDR3 comprises 15 residues. The CDR3 region has the DNA TGTGCCAGCAGCTTAGCGGACGGAGACAAGACTGAAGCTTTCTTT. Protein product: CASSLADGDKTEAFF.

This clonotype was detected a few times. The chain has TRBV7-6 and TRBJ1-1; the D gene is possibly TRBD1 (5 bases). The CDR3 is made up of 17 amino acids. V lost 1 base and J lost 0, with 15 bases in between. Germline CDR1 and CDR2: SGHVS and FNYEAQ. CDR3 amino acids: CASSLGVGGAMNTEAFF. The CDR3 bases are TGTGCCAGCAGCTTAGGGGTCGGGGGAGCCATGAACACTGAAGCTTTCTTT.

This chain connects TRBV7-9 to TRBJ2-7; D unresolved. Germline lookup yields CDR1 SEHNR and CDR2 FQNEAQ (reference sequence). V was pared by 1 base and J by 7 bases, with 11 bases between. The CDR3 length is 13 residues. CDR3 region: CASSLDPGKEQYF. CDR3 DNA: TGTGCCAGCAGCTTAGATCCTGGGAAAGAGCAGTACTTC.

This clonotype has at least ten counts. The rearrangement links TRBV29-1 to TRBJ1-1; 10 nucleotides line up with TRBD1. Germline V CDR1 and CDR2: SQVTM, ANQGSEA. V trimming: 3 bases; J trimming: 6 bases; junction bases outside the gene matches: 7. The CDR3 length is 14 residues. In nucleotides, the CDR3 is TGCAGCGTTGACCGGACAGGGGGAATCTCTGAAGCTTTCTTT. Amino acid sequence: CSVDRTGGISEAFF.